This record covers a single T cell receptor beta chain. Its antigen target is currently unknown. The record has no base qualities; no much larger clone is one base away. Per the germline V gene, SQVTM is the CDR1 and ANQGSEA is the CDR2. The CDR3 measures 12 amino acids from cysteine to phenylalanine. The DNA shown is the 36-base CDR3, in frame from base 1. V is clipped by 5 bases and J by 6 bases, and the sequence between their germline boundaries is 8 bases long. This entry is derived from a study of cytomegalovirus exposure and HLA in healthy donors (TCRdb year 2017). General notes on the study: According to an earlier analysis of a few hundred of the donors, 150 million to 200 million T cells yielded roughly 100 million unique TCR beta sequences and approximately 300 Gb of sequence data. An early release that covered about 600 HLA-typed donors contained about 300 gigabases of sequencing data and around 80 million unique TCR sequences. Of the roughly 400 genotyped donors, about 80% fell in the genetic ancestry cluster associated with self-reported Caucasian donors. The aim of the study was to test whether cataloging public T cell receptors could identify signatures of past pathogen exposure. The study profiled the T cell repertoires of fewer than 850 subjects by immunosequencing and related them to cytomegalovirus serostatus. Along with the approximately 650-subject first cohort, a separate validation cohort of over a hundred different subjects was used. To predict cytomegalovirus infection status, the study combined high-throughput TCR immunosequencing, statistical association of individual TCRs with disease status, and machine learning. A later analysis re-analyzed previously published TCR beta repertoires from several hundred donors and added high-resolution HLA genotyping to study TCR occurrence patterns. The later analysis used no new phenotypic data to find candidate immune exposures, relying instead on TCR beta sequences and their occurrence across donors. In an earlier analysis of several hundred of the donors, high-throughput TCR beta sequencing was used to judge whether each TCR beta V gene segment behaved as functional or pseudogenic. Donor age, sex, ethnicity and CMV serostatus were compiled alongside the repertoire data. Genome-wide SNP genotypes for about 65% of the 666 donors were used in a later genetic analysis, which treated that subset as a discovery cohort. All discovery cohort repertoires had been generated using a single sequencing platform. Class I and class II HLA loci were covered by the typing at four-digit resolution. Typing coverage differed by locus: A, B, C, DRB1 and DQB1 were typed in roughly 629-630 donors, DQA1 in around 500, DPA1 in approximately 600, and DPB1 in 400 to 480. Four to six DR-DQ haplotypes were handled as single units for association and clustering because linkage in the cohort was strong. Among 300 to 500 genotyped donors of the cohort, an average of approximately 200,000 unique TCR beta nucleotide sequences was sequenced per donor, of which about 19% were non-productive.

The full study reports these points: A later genetic analysis associated a missense DCLRE1C variant with V-gene and J-gene trimming of TCR beta chains, and an independent cohort replicated the association. In a later analysis, some 17,000 TCR beta sequences were associated with specific HLA alleles at a false discovery rate of 0.05. While some public TCRs were present in many individuals, most TCR sequences turned up only very rarely across donors. CMV serostatus was the only immune exposure information available for the cohort. Most CMV-associated TCR beta chains appeared to be HLA-restricted in a later analysis, and the HLA associations seemed to be driven largely by CMV exposure. In a later analysis, TCR association rates were found to vary across HLA loci, with the most associated TCRs seen for DRB1 alleles and the fewest for HLA-C alleles. Roughly uniform sequencing depth across donors was assumed in presence/absence analyses, although this assumption may not hold. Linkage disequilibrium might explain the correlated functional status among segregating V segments, but an unknown experimental factor could not be ruled out. The 87-base-pair reads could not distinguish some IMGT-functional V segments, including TRBV6-2 and TRBV6-3, so those segments were excluded. When HLA alleles, especially DR and DQ, strongly co-occurred, TCR associations were difficult to assign to individual alleles. In a later analysis, HLA-associated TCR beta chains showed more clonal expansion and lower generation probabilities than non-associated chains that were equally common. This cohort had only TCR beta chains sequenced, and the lack of alpha or paired-chain data limited which features could be detected. Roughly 15 rarely observed V segments, including chromosome 9 orphons, were excluded from the earlier analysis of approximately 500 of the donors because counts were too low. According to the authors, the approach could potentially be generalized to other disease states and immunological phenotypes. Several of the top co-occurrence clusters appeared to be linked to parvovirus B19, influenza, CMV and Epstein-Barr virus, according to a later analysis. Three of the identified cytomegalovirus-associated TCR beta chains were confirmed in vitro to be specific for cytomegalovirus antigens. In an earlier analysis of approximately 590 of the donors, most TCR beta V segments appeared in productive rearrangements about 90% or about 30% of the time, broadly matching IMGT annotations. Because HLA typing was unavailable for some donors at each locus, only the typed subset was used in association tests. The classifier was reported to diagnose cytomegalovirus status with high specificity and sensitivity in both the original and validation cohorts. A cluster of highly shared sequence variants was judged likely to represent a technical artifact of the sequencing pipeline. A further reported finding was that TCR beta sequences accurately predicted the HLA-A and HLA-B alleles for most subjects in the first cohort. The study gave a list of 150 to 200 TCR beta chains associated with cytomegalovirus. A later genetic analysis reported fewer N-insertions in productive TCRs among donors in an Asian-associated ancestry cluster than the 666-donor mean.

The cohort comprised some 700 healthy bone marrow donors. Cohort members were all nominally healthy when sampled, although unrecorded immune exposures were likely present. The donor tested CMV seropositive and was one of the 289 seropositive cohort members. Each donor provided a peripheral blood sample, and peripheral blood mononuclear cells were used for TCR beta sequencing. Genomic DNA extraction from the blood cell samples was performed with the Qiagen DNeasy Blood Extraction Kit. Libraries were built with the immunoSEQ multiplex PCR assay. For the multiplex PCR, a mixture combining 60 forward primers for TCR Vbeta segments and 13 reverse primers for TCR Jbeta segments was used. The CDR3 region of rearranged TCR beta genes was amplified from genomic DNA with a multiplex PCR assay. The amplified TCR beta libraries were sequenced on the Illumina HiSeq System as 87-base-pair reads. On the authors' methods: Across the 500 to 750 repertoires, a later analysis counted some 80 million unique TCR beta chains, around 11 million of which were shared by at least two donors. A nearest-neighbor algorithm error-corrected the raw reads and collapsed the reads into unique sequences, merging closely related sequences to remove PCR and sequencing errors. Alignment of CDR3 sequences to IMGT reference sequences was used to assign V, D and J gene segments. For a sequence to be retained, at least a six-nucleotide match to both a V gene segment and a J gene segment was required. Rearrangements were called productive when the CDR3 lacked stop codons and stayed in frame with V and J; all others were non-productive. Following IMGT convention, CDR3 was defined as the stretch from the second conserved V-encoded cysteine up to the conserved J-encoded phenylalanine. Sequences without an unambiguous match to a single V gene segment were excluded from the earlier analysis of several hundred of the donors. In an earlier analysis of 587 of the donors, V segments were called functional above 56.7% productive rearrangements and were called segregating when the between-donor standard deviation exceeded 5%. A statistical classification framework was built for diagnosing cytomegalovirus status from the catalog of TCR beta chain sequences. V and J gene assignment, in a later analysis, came from comparing TCR nucleotide sequences with IMGT/GENE-DB human TR gene sequences. A later analysis assigned CDR3 sequences and most-parsimonious VDJ recombination scenarios with the TCRdist pipeline. In a later analysis, every TCR beta chain was defined by the combination of its CDR3 amino acid sequence and its V-gene family, and reads without a unique V-gene family were dropped. To address suspected cross-contamination and a sequencing artifact, a later analysis removed 550 to 750 highly shared, low-generation-probability nucleotide sequences. A later analysis calculated a clonal expansion index for each public chain from normalized within-repertoire ranks of inferred template counts. A later analysis computed generation probabilities with a VDJ recombination model fitted to out-of-frame rearrangements, and checked the results against IGoR. Hypergeometric tests were used in a later analysis to score TCR-TCR, TCR-HLA and TCR-CMV co-occurrence, with a repertoire-size bias correction applied to the TCR pairs. A later analysis estimated false discovery rates by permuting HLA or CMV assignments 20 times. In a later analysis, co-occurring TCRs were grouped using DBSCAN, and TCRdist sequence similarity was added for clustering within HLA-allele-positive subsets. Repertoires with fewer than 30,000 or more than 120,000 public chains were left out of co-occurrence clustering, as were five repertoires with anomalous nucleotide sharing. TCRdb retrieved this table from immuneACCESS and kept in-frame rearrangements only. Not all clones are present; in checked studies, unresolved V genes account for under half, and no reason is known for the remainder. V, J and clone size were drawn from that table, and D and trimming were deduced from the DNA. The sample table holds roughly 80,000 clones, of which under 65% were seen once. In total, the top ten clones hold 4% to 4.5% of the sample.

Material: PBMCs. This chain is built from TRBV29-1 and TRBJ1-6; the D gene remains uncertain. The clonotype comes from a male donor in good health and CMV-seropositive. For the CDR3, the sequence is CSVQEGNSPLHF. The nucleotide sequence reads TGCAGCGTTCAGGAGGGTAATTCACCCCTCCACTTT.